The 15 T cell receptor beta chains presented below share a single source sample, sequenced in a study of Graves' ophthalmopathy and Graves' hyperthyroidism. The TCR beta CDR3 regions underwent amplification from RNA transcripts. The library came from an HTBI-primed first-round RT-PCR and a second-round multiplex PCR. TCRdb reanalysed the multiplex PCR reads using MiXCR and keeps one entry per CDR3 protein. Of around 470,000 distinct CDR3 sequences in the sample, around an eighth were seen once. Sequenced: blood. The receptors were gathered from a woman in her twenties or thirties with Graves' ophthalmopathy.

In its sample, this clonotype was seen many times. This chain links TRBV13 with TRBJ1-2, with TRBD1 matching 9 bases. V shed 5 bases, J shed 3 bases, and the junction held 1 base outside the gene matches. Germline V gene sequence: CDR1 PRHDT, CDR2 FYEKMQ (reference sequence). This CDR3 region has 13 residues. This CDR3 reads CASSRDRDYGYTF. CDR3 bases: TGTGCCAGCAGCCGGGACAGGGACTATGGCTACACCTTC.

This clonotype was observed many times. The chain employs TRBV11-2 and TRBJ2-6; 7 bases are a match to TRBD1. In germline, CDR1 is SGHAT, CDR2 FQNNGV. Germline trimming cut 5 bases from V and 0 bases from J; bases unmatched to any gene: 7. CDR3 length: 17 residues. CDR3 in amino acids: CASSLGQFRSGANVLTF. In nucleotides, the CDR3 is TGTGCCAGCAGCCTGGGACAGTTTCGCTCTGGGGCCAACGTCCTGACTTTC.

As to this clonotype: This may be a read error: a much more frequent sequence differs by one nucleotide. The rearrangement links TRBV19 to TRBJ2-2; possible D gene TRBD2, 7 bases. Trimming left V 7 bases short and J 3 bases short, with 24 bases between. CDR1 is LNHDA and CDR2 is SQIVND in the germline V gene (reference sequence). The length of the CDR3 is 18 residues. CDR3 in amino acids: CASNPAGAHLRDTGELFF. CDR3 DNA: TGTGCCAGTAATCCGGCGGGGGCCCACCTAAGGGACACCGGGGAGCTGTTTTTT.

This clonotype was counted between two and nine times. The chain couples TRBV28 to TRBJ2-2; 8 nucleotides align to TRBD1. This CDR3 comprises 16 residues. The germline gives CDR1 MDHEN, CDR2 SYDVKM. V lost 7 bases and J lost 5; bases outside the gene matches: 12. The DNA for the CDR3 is TGTGCCAGCACCCCCGCCGGCAGGGGGCGGACCGGGGAGCTGTTTTTT. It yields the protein CASTPAGRGRTGELFF.

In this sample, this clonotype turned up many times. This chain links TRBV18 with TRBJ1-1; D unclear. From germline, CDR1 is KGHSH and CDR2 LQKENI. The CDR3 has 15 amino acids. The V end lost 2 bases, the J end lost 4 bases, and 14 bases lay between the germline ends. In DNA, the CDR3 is TGTGCCAGCTCACCATTAAGAGTCCTGGGCACTGAAGCTTTCTTT. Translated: CASSPLRVLGTEAFF.

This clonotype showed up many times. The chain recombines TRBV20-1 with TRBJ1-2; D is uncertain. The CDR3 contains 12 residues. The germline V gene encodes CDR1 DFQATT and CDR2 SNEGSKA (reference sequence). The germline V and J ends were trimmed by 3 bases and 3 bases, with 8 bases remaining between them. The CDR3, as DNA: TGCAGTGCTAGTGTAACGGACTATGGCTACACCTTC. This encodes CSASVTDYGYTF.

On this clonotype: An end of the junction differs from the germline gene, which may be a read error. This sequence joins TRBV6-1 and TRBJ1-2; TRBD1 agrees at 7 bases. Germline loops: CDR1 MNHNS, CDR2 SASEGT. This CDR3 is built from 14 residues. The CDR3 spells CASRMTGLRYGFTF. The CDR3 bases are TGTGCCAGCAGAATGACAGGGCTCCGATATGGCTTCACCTTC.

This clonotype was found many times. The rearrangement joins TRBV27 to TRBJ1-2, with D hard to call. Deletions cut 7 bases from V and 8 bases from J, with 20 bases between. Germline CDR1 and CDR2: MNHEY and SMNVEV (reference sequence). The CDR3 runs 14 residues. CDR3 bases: TGTGCCAGCACCCCAGGACCGGCTTCAGGAGGCTACACCTTC. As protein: CASTPGPASGGYTF.

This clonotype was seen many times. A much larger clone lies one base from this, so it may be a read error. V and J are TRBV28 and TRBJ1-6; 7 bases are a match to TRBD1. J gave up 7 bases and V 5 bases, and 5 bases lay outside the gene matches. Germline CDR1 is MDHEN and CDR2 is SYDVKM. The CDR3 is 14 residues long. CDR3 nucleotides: TGTGCCAGCAGTCCCGGGACAGACAATTCACCCCTCCACTTT. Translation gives CASSPGTDNSPLHF.

Here the CDR3 DNA reads TGTGCCACCAGCAAGACCGGGACCCAGGCTTCCGAGCAGTACTTC. It is translated as CATSKTGTQASEQYF. The chain combines TRBV24-1 with TRBJ2-7; D may correspond to TRBD1 or TRBD2 (5 bases each). In germline, CDR1 is KGHDR, CDR2 SFDVKD. Deletions cut 7 bases from V and 6 bases from J, with 21 bases between. The CDR3 is made up of 15 amino acids.

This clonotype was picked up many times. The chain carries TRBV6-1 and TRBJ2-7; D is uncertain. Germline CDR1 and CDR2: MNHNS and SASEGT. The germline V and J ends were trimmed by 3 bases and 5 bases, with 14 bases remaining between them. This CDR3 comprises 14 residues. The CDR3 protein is CASSDRSRFHEQYF. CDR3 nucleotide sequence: TGTGCCAGCAGTGATCGGTCCCGCTTCCACGAGCAGTACTTC.

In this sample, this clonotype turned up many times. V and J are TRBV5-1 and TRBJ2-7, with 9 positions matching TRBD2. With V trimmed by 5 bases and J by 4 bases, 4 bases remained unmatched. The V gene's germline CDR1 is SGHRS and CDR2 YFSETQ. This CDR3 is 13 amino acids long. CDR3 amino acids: CASRVAGAYEQYF. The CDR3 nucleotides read TGCGCCAGCAGGGTAGCGGGAGCTTACGAGCAGTACTTC.

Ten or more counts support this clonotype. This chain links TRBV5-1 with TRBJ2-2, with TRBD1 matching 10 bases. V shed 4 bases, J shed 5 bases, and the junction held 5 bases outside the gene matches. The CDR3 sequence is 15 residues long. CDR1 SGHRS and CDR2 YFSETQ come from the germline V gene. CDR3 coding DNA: TGCGCCAGCAGCCTGGGACAGGGGCTGACCGGGGAGCTGTTTTTT. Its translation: CASSLGQGLTGELFF. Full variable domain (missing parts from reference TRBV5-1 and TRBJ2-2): KAGVTQTPRYLIKTRGQQVTLSCSPISGHRSVSWYQQTPGQGLQFLFEYFSETQRNKGNFPGRFSGRQFSNSRSEMNVSTLELGDSALYLCASSLGQGLTGELFFGEGSRLTVL.

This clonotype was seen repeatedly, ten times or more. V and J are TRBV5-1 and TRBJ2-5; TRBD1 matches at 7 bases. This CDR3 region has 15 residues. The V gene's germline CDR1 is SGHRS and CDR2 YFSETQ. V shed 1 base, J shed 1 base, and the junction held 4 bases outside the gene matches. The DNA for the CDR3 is TGCGCCAGCAGCTTGACAGGGGCTCTCCAAGAGACCCAGTACTTC. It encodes CASSLTGALQETQYF.

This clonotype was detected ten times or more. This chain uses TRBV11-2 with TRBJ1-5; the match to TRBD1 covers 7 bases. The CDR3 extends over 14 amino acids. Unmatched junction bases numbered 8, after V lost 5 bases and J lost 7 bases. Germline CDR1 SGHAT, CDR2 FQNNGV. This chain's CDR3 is CASSLIGGRQPQHF. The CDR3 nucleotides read TGTGCCAGCAGCCTCATAGGGGGCCGACAGCCCCAGCATTTT.